The 22 T cell receptor beta chains below were found in one sample sequenced in a study of T cells of healthy individuals. Each CDR3 protein gets one entry after TCRdb re-called the 5' RACE reads with MiXCR. This sample has 60,000 to 70,000 distinct CDR3 sequences, with 15% to 20% found just once. The receptors originated from a human donor in good health.

V gene TRBV2 combines with J gene TRBJ2-1; 11 bases match TRBD2. Trimming cost V 4 bases and J 5 bases; bases outside gene matches: 4. Germline V gives CDR1 SNHLY, CDR2 FYNNEI. This CDR3 is built from 15 residues. CDR3 residues: CASSAGTSGHNEQFF. The DNA for the CDR3 is TGTGCCAGCAGTGCAGGGACTAGCGGCCACAATGAGCAGTTCTTC.

V and J are TRBV24-1 and TRBJ2-1; 10 nucleotides match TRBD2. J lost 7 bases, V lost 1 base, and 15 bases had no gene match. The CDR3 runs 19 residues. CDR1 is KGHDR and CDR2 is SFDVKD in the germline V gene. CDR3 in DNA: TGTGCCACCAGTGATTTAAGGGTCGCGCTAGCGGGAGAATCGAATGAGCAGTTCTTC. It is translated as CATSDLRVALAGESNEQFF.

Many counts were recorded for this clonotype. V usage is TRBV6-1 and J usage is TRBJ2-5; possibly TRBD2 for D (6 bases). V was cut by 6 bases and J by 2 bases, with 13 bases left in between. The CDR3 sequence is 14 residues long. Germline CDR1 is MNHNS and CDR2 is SASEGT. CDR3: CASRETRGQETQYF. In DNA, the CDR3 is TGTGCCAGCAGGGAGACTAGGGGTCAAGAGACCCAGTACTTC.

The V and J genes are TRBV28 and TRBJ2-5; D is possibly TRBD1 (5 bases). This CDR3 comprises 13 residues. The germline V gene has CDR1 MDHEN and CDR2 SYDVKM. Trimming left V 8 bases short and J 0 bases short, with 10 bases between. CDR3 residues: CASGRGYQETQYF. The CDR3 nucleotides are TGTGCCAGCGGTAGGGGTTACCAAGAGACCCAGTACTTC. Variable domain in full (rest from reference TRBV28 and TRBJ2-5): DVKVTQSSRYLVKRTGEKVFLECVQDMDHENMFWYRQDPGLGLRLIYFSYDVKMKEKGDIPEGYSVSREKKERFSLILESASTNQTSMYLCASGRGYQETQYFGPGTRLLVL.

The CDR3 sequence: CSARGLVSLGTDTQYF. The CDR3 DNA reads TGCAGTGCTAGGGGACTAGTCTCGTTAGGCACAGATACGCAGTATTTT. The chain has TRBV20-1 and TRBJ2-3, with 8 bases lining up with TRBD2. CDR1 DFQATT and CDR2 SNEGSKA come from the germline V gene (reference sequence). J lost 1 base, V lost 3 bases, and 9 bases had no gene match. The CDR3 extends over 16 amino acids.

The chain employs TRBV6-4 and TRBJ1-1; D remains ambiguous. CDR1 is MRHNA and CDR2 is SNTAGT in the germline V gene. The CDR3 runs 13 residues. Trimming took off 0 bases at V and 2 bases at J, with 4 bases between the two ends. CDR3 residues: CASSDSANTEAFF. The DNA for the CDR3 is TGTGCCAGCAGTGACTCGGCCAACACTGAAGCTTTCTTT.

This clonotype was observed at least ten times. The V and J genes are TRBV20-1 and TRBJ2-5, with 8 nucleotides matching TRBD2. There are 15 residues in the CDR3. CDR1 is DFQATT, CDR2 SNEGSKA, per germline (reference sequence). Losses at the gene ends were 6 bases for V and 1 base for J; bases not matched to a gene: 10. CDR3 nucleotides: TGCAGTGCCACAACCGGGGGGGCAATCCAAGAGACCCAGTACTTC. As protein: CSATTGGAIQETQYF.

This clonotype has at least ten counts. The V and J genes are TRBV10-3 and TRBJ1-1; weak D call: TRBD1 (5 bases). V was clipped by 1 base and J by 9 bases, with 6 bases between them. Germline V gene sequence: CDR1 ENHRY, CDR2 SYGVKD. The CDR3 loop spans 11 amino acids. The CDR3 here is CAISEWGKAFF. CDR3 sequence (DNA): TGTGCCATCAGTGAGTGGGGGAAAGCTTTCTTT.

This clonotype showed up many times. The chain carries TRBV5-1 and TRBJ1-1; tentative D call: TRBD1 (6 bases). The CDR3 contains 15 residues. Germline CDR1 SGHRS, CDR2 YFSETQ. The V end was cut by 4 bases, the J end by 6 bases, with 19 bases between. CDR3: CASSLGFSGAPEAFF. The CDR3 DNA follows: TGCGCCAGCAGCCTAGGCTTCTCGGGGGCCCCTGAAGCTTTCTTT.

This clonotype was recorded at least ten times. The gene calls are TRBV29-1 and TRBJ2-2; D is uncertain. CDR1 is SQVTM and CDR2 is ANQGSEA in the germline V gene. V lost 4 bases, J lost 1 base, and 13 bases lay in between. The CDR3 runs to 15 residues. The CDR3 bases are TGCAGCGTTGTTAAGATTGACCAGAACACCGGGGAGCTGTTTTTT. Translated: CSVVKIDQNTGELFF.

The V and J genes are TRBV6-6 and TRBJ2-3, with 15 bases that match TRBD2. The CDR3 extends over 18 amino acids. Germline CDR1 reads MNHNY; CDR2 reads SVGAGI (reference sequence). V lost 2 bases to trimming and J lost 0 bases; unmatched junction nucleotides: 3. This chain's CDR3 is CASSYRTSGGVSTDTQYF. Written as DNA, the CDR3 is TGTGCCAGCAGTTACAGGACTAGCGGGGGGGTGAGCACAGATACGCAGTATTTT.

The table lists this clonotype with a few counts. J is TRBJ2-7 and V is TRBV6-2 or TRBV6-3; possibly TRBD1 for D (6 bases). Germline V gives CDR1 MNHEY, CDR2 SVGEGT. The CDR3 totals 15 residues. Trimming cost V 2 bases and J 0 bases, with 11 bases left between them. The CDR3 region has the DNA TGTGCCAGCAGTTACACGACAGGCCTCTCCTACGAGCAGTACTTC. As protein: CASSYTTGLSYEQYF.

V usage is TRBV6-6 and J usage is TRBJ2-5, with D unclear. The CDR3 contains 13 residues. V was clipped by 8 bases and J by 0 bases, with 10 bases between them. Germline CDR1 is MNHNY and CDR2 is SVGAGI (reference sequence). The DNA of the CDR3 is TGTGCCAGCCAGAGGCACCACCAAGAGACCCAGTACTTC. Its protein product is CASQRHHQETQYF.

The chain carries TRBV4-1 and TRBJ2-7, with D tentatively TRBD2 (5 bases). Germline V gives CDR1 MGHRA, CDR2 YSYEKL. V was pared by 1 base and J by 7 bases, with 8 bases between. The CDR3 length is 12 residues. The CDR3 DNA reads TGCGCCAGCAGCCAAGGGGAGCGGGAGCAGTACTTC. As protein: CASSQGEREQYF.

The chain joins TRBV5-1 to TRBJ2-1, with D uncertain. V was shortened by 0 bases and J by 0 bases, with 7 bases between the two germline ends. CDR1 and CDR2 from the germline V gene are SGHRS and YFSETQ. The CDR3 is made up of 15 amino acids. The chain's CDR3 is CASSLGIASYNEQFF. In DNA form, the CDR3 reads TGCGCCAGCAGCTTGGGGATAGCCTCCTACAATGAGCAGTTCTTC.

There are a few counts of this clonotype. The chain combines TRBV28 with TRBJ2-3; D is possibly TRBD2 (7 bases). V shed 4 bases and J shed 2 bases, with 16 bases lying between them. Germline assignment: CDR1 MDHEN and CDR2 SYDVKM. CDR3 length: 16 amino acids. CDR3 DNA sequence: TGTGCCAGCAGTTCCCGGGGGGCCTCCGACACAGATACGCAGTATTTT. As protein: CASSSRGASDTDTQYF.

This clonotype was counted many times. The chain is built from TRBV20-1 and TRBJ1-2; no firm D call. This CDR3 has 12 amino acids. V was clipped by 5 bases and J by 4 bases, with 11 bases between them. Germline V gene sequence: CDR1 DFQATT, CDR2 SNEGSKA (reference sequence). The CDR3, as DNA: TGCAGTGCTCACGACACCTCCTATGGCTACACCTTC. Encoded protein: CSAHDTSYGYTF.

This clonotype was observed once. The CDR3 loop reads CASSSGQDARGSQHF. The CDR3 nucleotides are TGTGCCAGCAGCAGCGGACAGGACGCGAGGGGGTCCCAGCATTTT. This chain links TRBV12-3 or TRBV12-4 with TRBJ1-5; 7 bases fit TRBD1. The CDR3 sequence is 15 residues long. J was trimmed by 11 bases and V by 6 bases; bases with no gene match: 16.

This chain joins TRBV28 and TRBJ2-2; TRBD2 matches at 13 bases. The CDR3 totals 15 residues. Germline CDR1 reads MDHEN; CDR2 reads SYDVKM. With V trimmed by 3 bases and J by 7 bases, 2 bases remained unmatched. The DNA of the CDR3 is TGTGCCAGCAGTTTCGGACTAGCGGGAGTCGGGGAGCTGTTTTTT. Amino acid sequence: CASSFGLAGVGELFF.

The V call is TRBV6-5, the J call TRBJ2-7; weak D call: TRBD2 (5 bases). The CDR3 sequence is 14 residues long. V lost 2 bases and J lost 7, with 15 bases in between. CDR1 is MNHEY, CDR2 SVGAGI, per germline. The CDR3 DNA sequence: TGTGCCAGCAGTTACGGCGGACTCACTAGGGAGCAGTACTTC. Amino acids: CASSYGGLTREQYF.

This rearrangement joins TRBV12-3 or TRBV12-4 to TRBJ1-6; the match to TRBD1 covers 7 bases. The CDR3 length is 14 residues. Trimming took 4 bases from V and 9 from J; bases not matched to a gene: 6. In DNA form, the CDR3 reads TGTGCCAGCAGTTATCAGGGGGGGGGTTCACCCCTCCACTTT. It specifies CASSYQGGGSPLHF.

This clonotype was detected only a few times. The chain carries TRBV7-9 and TRBJ1-2; TRBD1 aligns across 9 bases. V lost 3 bases and J lost 8; bases outside the gene matches: 7. The CDR3 is made up of 14 amino acids. Germline CDR1 SEHNR, CDR2 FQNEAQ (reference sequence). This CDR3 reads CASSFLQGADGYTF. The CDR3 DNA sequence: TGTGCCAGCAGCTTCCTACAGGGGGCGGACGGCTACACCTTC. The complete variable domain, with remaining parts taken from reference TRBV7-9 and TRBJ1-2, reads DTGVSQNPRHKITKRGQNVTFRCDPISEHNRLYWYRQTLGQGPEFLTYFQNEAQLEKSRLLSDRFSAERPKGSFSTLEIQRTEQGDSAMYLCASSFLQGADGYTFGSGTRLTVV.